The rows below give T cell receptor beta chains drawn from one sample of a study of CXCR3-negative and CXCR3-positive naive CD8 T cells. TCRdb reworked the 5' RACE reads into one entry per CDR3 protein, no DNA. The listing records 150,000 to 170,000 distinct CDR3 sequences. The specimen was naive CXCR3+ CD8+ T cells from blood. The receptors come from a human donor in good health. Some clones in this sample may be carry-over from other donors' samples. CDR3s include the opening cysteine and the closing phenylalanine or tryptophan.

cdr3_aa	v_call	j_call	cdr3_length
CASSAGGGSYNEQFF	TRBV7-9	TRBJ2-1	15
CASSPNLNEQFF	TRBV7-6	TRBJ2-1	12
CASSGIPGADTQYF	TRBV7-9	TRBJ2-3	14
CSVELERQETQYF	TRBV29-1	TRBJ2-5	13
CSARRDESSYNEQFF	TRBV20-1	TRBJ2-1	15
CASSLETSGVSYEQYF	TRBV7-6	TRBJ2-7	16
CASSLGRGGRVYNEQFF	TRBV11-2	TRBJ2-1	17
CASSQTLLIGTENYEQYF	TRBV6-5	TRBJ2-7	18
CATGPKVGSAQPQHF	TRBV15	TRBJ1-5	15
CASSLDETIFSEQYF	TRBV7-9	TRBJ2-7	15
CASSFGGNTEAFF	TRBV7-2	TRBJ1-1	13
CASSFSGPSTDTQYF	TRBV5-1	TRBJ2-3	15
CSVEDQWDTDTQYF	TRBV29-1	TRBJ2-3	14
CASSFQPQRGGYEQYF	TRBV28	TRBJ2-7	16
CASSLSSATYEQYF	TRBV7-2	TRBJ2-7	14